The 27 T cell receptor beta chains below were found in one sample sequenced in a study of cytomegalovirus exposure and HLA in healthy donors. 60 Vbeta and 13 Jbeta primers were used in PCR. Generated by immunoSEQ multiplex PCR, the TCRdb table keeps only in-frame clones and is missing some. The data hold under 200,000 clones, with approximately 80% observed a single time. Sequencing input: PBMCs. The receptors come from a woman in her 30s in good health and CMV-seropositive.

This clone was seen once. The chain combines TRBV7-6 with TRBJ2-7, with 8 positions matching TRBD1. V lost 4 bases and J lost 3; bases outside the gene matches: 14. Germline CDR1 SGHVS, CDR2 FNYEAQ. The CDR3 is 17 amino acids. The CDR3 DNA is TGTGCCAGCAGCTCCGGGACAGGCGTTTCAGGGGTCTACGAGCAGTACTTC. As protein: CASSSGTGVSGVYEQYF.

The chain is built from TRBV13 and TRBJ1-1, with 8 bases that match TRBD1. Germline V gives CDR1 PRHDT, CDR2 FYEKMQ (reference sequence). J lost 0 bases, V lost 2 bases, and 5 bases had no gene match. CDR3 length: 16 residues. CDR3 coding DNA: TGTGCCAGCAGCTTACGAGACAGGGGACTGAACACTGAAGCTTTCTTT. Translation: CASSLRDRGLNTEAFF.

The chain joins TRBV14 to TRBJ1-1; possibly TRBD1 for D (6 bases). The germline V and J ends were trimmed by 4 bases and 9 bases, with 9 bases remaining between them. Germline CDR1 reads SGHDN; CDR2 reads FVKESK. This CDR3 contains 11 residues. CDR3 in DNA: TGTGCCAGCAGCCCGGGGACACAAGCTTTCTTT. Encoded protein: CASSPGTQAFF.

This sequence joins TRBV21-1 and TRBJ2-3; the D call TRBD2 from the table was never checked on the DNA. TRBV21-1 is listed as a pseudogene. CDR3 length: 21 residues. The CDR3, as DNA: TGTGCCAGCAGCCGCATTATGGAGGCGGGGGGGCCGATCGAGGGAATAGATACGCAGTATTTT. It is translated as CASSRIMEAGGPIEGIDTQYF.

The chain recombines TRBV7-3 with TRBJ2-7; possible D gene TRBD1, 6 bases. The V and J ends lost 5 bases and 1 base respectively, with 15 bases between them. CDR1 SGHTA and CDR2 FQGTGA come from the germline V gene. The CDR3 spans 15 residues. The CDR3 reads CASSKTGRESYEQYF. The CDR3, as DNA: TGTGCCAGCAGCAAAACAGGGCGTGAATCCTACGAGCAGTACTTC. The whole variable domain, filled in from reference TRBV7-3 and TRBJ2-7, reads GAGVSQTPSNKVTEKGKYVELRCDPISGHTALYWYRQSLGQGPEFLIYFQGTGAADDSGLPNDRFFAVRPEGSVSTLKIQRTERGDSAVYLCASSKTGRESYEQYFGPGTRLTVT.

The chain carries TRBV4-1 and TRBJ1-1, with D uncertain. V dropped 10 bases and J dropped 4 bases, with 22 bases sitting between them. The CDR3 is made up of 15 amino acids. Germline CDR1 and CDR2: MGHRA and YSYEKL. The CDR3 loop is CATKRTPEGSTEAFF. Written as DNA, the CDR3 is TGCGCCACCAAAAGGACCCCGGAAGGGAGCACTGAAGCTTTCTTT.

V is TRBV7-8 and J is TRBJ1-2, with TRBD1 matching over 7 bases. The J segment lost 4 bases and the V segment lost 5 bases, leaving 10 bases of the junction unmatched. Germline V gene lookup returns CDR1 SGHVS and CDR2 FQNEAQ. The CDR3 is made up of 15 amino acids. CDR3 DNA: TGTGCCAGCAGCCACAGGGGAGGAGGTCCCTATGGCTACACCTTC. This translates into CASSHRGGGPYGYTF. Variable domain in full (rest from reference TRBV7-8 and TRBJ1-2): GAGVSQSPRYKVAKRGQDVALRCDPISGHVSLFWYQQALGQGPEFLTYFQNEAQLDKSGLPSDRFFAERPEGSVSTLKIQRTQQEDSAVYLCASSHRGGGPYGYTFGSGTRLTVV.

The chain has TRBV4-2 and TRBJ2-7; maybe TRBD1 (5 bases). The CDR3 extends over 15 amino acids. The V end was cut by 0 bases, the J end by 4 bases, with 13 bases between. Germline-derived CDR1 and CDR2 are LGHNA and YNFKEQ. The CDR3 reads CASSQEGQGVYEQYF. The CDR3 bases are TGTGCCAGCAGCCAAGAGGGCCAAGGGGTATACGAGCAGTACTTC.

CDR3: CASSGEVHTEAFF. In DNA form, the CDR3 reads TGTGCCAGCAGTGGGGAGGTTCACACTGAAGCTTTCTTT. J is TRBJ1-1 and V is TRBV2; D remains ambiguous. Germline CDR1 is SNHLY and CDR2 is FYNNEI. CDR3 length: 13 residues. Trimming removed 4 bases from V and 3 bases from J, with 9 bases in between.

A few counts support this clone. The CDR3 protein is CASSQGRAGGVNQPQHF. CDR3 in DNA: TGTGCCAGCAGCCAGGGGCGCGCTGGGGGCGTCAATCAGCCCCAGCATTTT. This chain links TRBV7-2 with TRBJ1-5, with D tentatively TRBD1 (6 bases). The CDR3 spans 17 residues. Germline V gene lookup returns CDR1 SGHTA and CDR2 FQGNSA. Trimming cost V 5 bases and J 3 bases, with 20 bases left between them.

V is TRBV27 and J is TRBJ2-1, with 7 bases aligning to TRBD2. The germline V gene has CDR1 MNHEY and CDR2 SMNVEV (reference sequence). CDR3 length: 14 amino acids. The V segment lost 5 bases and the J segment 5 bases; nucleotides outside the gene matches: 6. The CDR3 DNA reads as TGTGCCAGCAGTATCGGACTAGGAAACAATGAGCAGTTCTTC. It yields the protein CASSIGLGNNEQFF.

The J gene is TRBJ2-7, the V gene TRBV7-6; D may be TRBD1 (6 bases). The CDR3 consists of 18 residues. Germline assignment: CDR1 SGHVS and CDR2 FNYEAQ. V lost 6 bases and J lost 3, with 27 bases in between. In DNA, the CDR3 is TGTGCCAGCAGTTTATACCTAAACTCGGGGCAGGGGAACTACGAGCAGTACTTC. Its translation is CASSLYLNSGQGNYEQYF.

This clone has more than one count but fewer than ten. V gene TRBV7-2 combines with J gene TRBJ2-3; TRBD2 might be the D (6 bases). This CDR3 contains 16 residues. In germline, CDR1 is SGHTA, CDR2 FQGNSA. V was cut by 2 bases and J by 6 bases, with 18 bases left in between. The CDR3 sequence: CASSLNSAGISDTQYF. In nucleotides, the CDR3 is TGTGCCAGCAGCTTAAATTCGGCGGGGATATCCGATACGCAGTATTTT.

The chain has TRBV10-3 and TRBJ1-4; perhaps TRBD1 as D (6 bases). V lost 4 bases to trimming and J lost 0 bases, with 12 bases between them. Germline CDR1 ENHRY, CDR2 SYGVKD. The CDR3 consists of 16 residues. In DNA form, the CDR3 reads TGTGCCATCAGTGGGGACATCTTTGCAACTAATGAAAAACTGTTTTTT. Its translation is CAISGDIFATNEKLFF.

CDR3 bases: TGTGCCAGCAGCTCCCGGACAGGGATGGGGAACACTGAAGCTTTCTTT. Residues: CASSSRTGMGNTEAFF. The chain couples TRBV7-2 to TRBJ1-1; 8 nucleotides line up with TRBD1. J was trimmed by 1 base and V by 4 bases; bases with no gene match: 8. The CDR3 totals 16 residues. CDR1 is SGHTA and CDR2 is FQGNSA in the germline V gene.

The gene calls are TRBV6-4 and TRBJ2-7; 11 bases are a match to TRBD2. Germline loops: CDR1 MRHNA, CDR2 SNTAGT. V was pared by 3 bases and J by 0 bases, with 1 base of the junction left unmatched. CDR3 size: 15 residues. Written as DNA, the CDR3 is TGTGCCAGCAGTGAAGGACTAGCGGGCTCCTACGAGCAGTACTTC. It codes for CASSEGLAGSYEQYF.

This sequence joins TRBV7-9 and TRBJ2-1; possibly TRBD1 for D (6 bases). V dropped 5 bases and J dropped 6 bases, with 17 bases sitting between them. The CDR3 length is 15 residues. Germline loops: CDR1 SEHNR, CDR2 FQNEAQ (reference sequence). The CDR3 region has the DNA TGTGCCAGCAGCCCCCCCCTGAGAGGGGGCAATGAGCAGTTCTTC. Amino acid sequence: CASSPPLRGGNEQFF.

The chain combines TRBV5-1 with TRBJ1-4; weak D call: TRBD1 (5 bases). Per the germline V gene, CDR1 is SGHRS and CDR2 is YFSETQ. V was cut by 4 bases and J by 3 bases, with 13 bases left in between. The CDR3 is 15 residues long. The CDR3 DNA sequence: TGCGCCAGCAGCCCGCAGGGCAAGGCTAATGAAAAACTGTTTTTT. Its translation is CASSPQGKANEKLFF.

The chain links TRBV4-2 to TRBJ2-3; the match to TRBD1 covers 7 bases. Germline V gene sequence: CDR1 LGHNA, CDR2 YNFKEQ. The CDR3 is made up of 14 amino acids. V was pared by 6 bases and J by 6 bases, with 9 bases of the junction left unmatched. This CDR3 is CASSQTDRADTQYF. CDR3 DNA sequence: TGTGCCAGCAGTCAAACAGACAGGGCGGATACGCAGTATTTT.

This chain connects TRBV29-1 to TRBJ1-1; possibly TRBD1 for D (5 bases). The V end was cut by 4 bases, the J end by 0 bases, with 18 bases between. The germline V gene has CDR1 SQVTM and CDR2 ANQGSEA. The CDR3 extends over 16 amino acids. This chain's CDR3 is CSVGGQGIPMNTEAFF. CDR3 DNA: TGCAGCGTTGGGGGTCAGGGAATCCCTATGAACACTGAAGCTTTCTTT. Supplemented by reference TRBV29-1 and TRBJ1-1, the full variable domain reads SAVISQKPSRDICQRGTSLTIQCQVDSQVTMMFWYRQQPGQSLTLIATANQGSEATYESGFVIDKFPISRPNLTFSTLTVSNMSPEDSSIYLCSVGGQGIPMNTEAFFGQGTRLTVV.

V is TRBV25-1 and J is TRBJ2-7; 11 bases fit TRBD1. CDR3 length equals 15 residues. Germline loops: CDR1 MGHDK, CDR2 SYGVNS. Unmatched junction bases numbered 8, after V lost 8 bases and J lost 2 bases. CDR3 amino acids: CASRDRGYGAYEQYF. For the CDR3, the DNA is TGTGCCAGCCGGGACAGGGGGTATGGAGCCTACGAGCAGTACTTC.

This clone was detected once. The chain is built from TRBV5-1 and TRBJ2-7, with D possibly matching TRBD1 (6 bases). The CDR3 covers 15 residues. Germline-derived CDR1 and CDR2 are SGHRS and YFSETQ. Trimming pared 4 bases from V and 0 bases from J, leaving 14 bases between. The CDR3: CASSPSRGSSYEQYF. The CDR3 DNA sequence: TGCGCCAGCAGCCCGAGCAGGGGTAGCTCCTACGAGCAGTACTTC.

This rearrangement joins TRBV7-9 to TRBJ2-7, with a tentative D call TRBD1 (6 bases). CDR1 is SEHNR, CDR2 FQNEAQ, per germline (reference sequence). V was cut by 5 bases and J by 0 bases, with 14 bases left in between. The CDR3 has 15 amino acids. The CDR3 sequence is CASSLQGFFSYEQYF. CDR3 DNA sequence: TGTGCCAGCAGCCTACAGGGTTTTTTCTCCTACGAGCAGTACTTC.

In nucleotides, the CDR3 is TGTGCCAGCTTCAGGGGAGACACCGGGGAGCTGTTTTTT. It codes for CASFRGDTGELFF. The chain joins TRBV6-5 to TRBJ2-2, with TRBD1 as a possible D gene (6 bases). CDR3 size: 13 residues. With 8 bases removed from V and 3 bases from J, the gap between germline ends came to 10 bases. The germline gives CDR1 MNHEY, CDR2 SVGAGI.

This chain links TRBV5-5 with TRBJ1-6, with 7 bases aligning to TRBD1. The CDR3 is 18 amino acids. Germline V gene data show CDR1 as SGHKS and CDR2 as YYEKEE (reference sequence). Losses at the gene ends were 1 base for V and 0 bases for J; bases not matched to a gene: 7. The CDR3 nucleotides read TGTGCCAGCAGCTTGAACAGGGGCTTCAGCTCCTATAATTCACCCCTCCACTTT. It yields the protein CASSLNRGFSSYNSPLHF.

This chain joins TRBV10-1 and TRBJ2-5, with D maybe TRBD2 (6 bases). CDR1 is WNHNN, CDR2 SYGVQD, per germline (reference sequence). V was clipped by 5 bases and J by 4 bases, with 14 bases between them. The CDR3 sequence is 14 residues long. CDR3 amino acids: CASSSGTSIETQYF. The CDR3 DNA reads as TGCGCCAGCAGTTCCGGGACTTCGATAGAGACCCAGTACTTC.

The V and J genes are TRBV4-3 and TRBJ2-6, with D possibly TRBD1 on 5 matching bases. Trimming shortened V by 4 bases and J by 5 bases, and 18 bases separated the two germline ends. The CDR3 is 17 residues long. CDR1 LGHNA and CDR2 YSLEER come from the germline V gene. CDR3 region: CASSPQGRNFRANVLTF. As DNA, the CDR3 is TGCGCCAGCAGCCCGCAGGGTAGGAACTTTCGGGCCAACGTCCTGACTTTC.